These 30 T cell receptor beta chains were all obtained from the same sample, sequenced in a study of blood T cell repertoires in COVID-19. Assay: immunoSEQ multiplex PCR; the TCRdb copy retains only in-frame clones and omits some. Here the sample spans a few hundred thousand clones, roughly 90% being singletons. The sample comprised PBMCs or T cells enriched from blood (not recorded which). These receptors all stem from an older woman who had recovered from COVID-19.

The rearrangement joins TRBV6-5 to TRBJ1-1; a possible D gene is TRBD1 (6 bases). The germline gives CDR1 MNHEY, CDR2 SVGAGI. The length of the CDR3 is 15 residues. The germline V and J ends were trimmed by 2 bases and 0 bases, with 10 bases remaining between them. The chain's CDR3 is CASSYNGQMNTEAFF. The CDR3 region has the DNA TGTGCCAGCAGTTACAACGGACAGATGAACACTGAAGCTTTCTTT.

The chain carries TRBV7-9 and TRBJ2-1; 10 bases are a match to TRBD2. Germline CDR1 reads SEHNR; CDR2 reads FQNEAQ (reference sequence). This CDR3 contains 15 residues. The V and J ends lost 5 bases and 3 bases, in that order; junction bases with no gene match: 4. This chain's CDR3 is CASSPLAGFYNEQFF. The CDR3 nucleotides read TGTGCCAGCAGCCCACTAGCGGGGTTCTACAATGAGCAGTTCTTC.

V gene TRBV13 combines with J gene TRBJ1-2, with a weak D call TRBD1 (5 bases). Deletions cut 4 bases from V and 2 bases from J, with 14 bases between. This CDR3 has 15 amino acids. CDR1 and CDR2 from the germline V gene are PRHDT and FYEKMQ (reference sequence). This CDR3 is CASSSRKGPNYGYTF. In nucleotides, the CDR3 is TGTGCCAGCAGCTCCCGGAAGGGGCCCAACTATGGCTACACCTTC.

This chain links TRBV3-1 (or the pseudogene TRBV3-2) with TRBJ1-6; tentatively, D is TRBD1 (6 bases). Looked up from germline, CDR1 is LGHDT and CDR2 is YNNKEL (reference sequence). V lost 0 bases and J lost 9, with 12 bases in between. This CDR3 comprises 15 residues. This CDR3 is CASSQDQGSGSPLHF. DNA of the CDR3: TGTGCCAGCAGCCAAGACCAGGGGTCGGGTTCACCCCTCCACTTT.

V usage is TRBV28 and J usage is TRBJ1-2; D may be TRBD1 (5 bases). The CDR3 loop spans 13 amino acids. Trimming pared 7 bases from V and 6 bases from J, leaving 15 bases between. Per germline, CDR1 MDHEN and CDR2 SYDVKM. CDR3 DNA sequence: TGTGCCAGCACCATCAGGGAAGGAAATGGCTACACCTTC. Protein product: CASTIREGNGYTF.

The chain uses TRBV12-3 or TRBV12-4 and TRBJ1-2; no clear D. Trimming took 6 bases from V and 7 from J, leaving 12 bases between them. The CDR3 has 12 residues. The CDR3 DNA follows: TGTGCCAGCAGCCGGACTGGGAGTGGCTACACCTTC. This translates into CASSRTGSGYTF.

This clone was recorded a few times. In DNA form, the CDR3 reads TGTGCCAGCAGCGTAGGACAGGGGGACAATCAGCCCCAGCATTTT. This encodes CASSVGQGDNQPQHF. This chain connects TRBV9 to TRBJ1-5, with 9 nucleotides matching TRBD1. The CDR3 is made up of 15 amino acids. Losses at the gene ends were 0 bases for V and 3 bases for J; bases not matched to a gene: 1. Germline CDR1 is SGDLS and CDR2 is YYNGEE. The whole variable domain, filled in from reference TRBV9 and TRBJ1-5, reads DSGVTQTPKHLITATGQRVTLRCSPRSGDLSVYWYQQSLDQGLQFLIQYYNGEERAKGNILERFSAQQFPDLHSELNLSSLELGDSALYFCASSVGQGDNQPQHFGDGTRLSIL.

The chain combines TRBV5-4 with TRBJ2-1; 13 nucleotides agree with TRBD2. The germline V gene encodes CDR1 SGHNT and CDR2 YYREEE (reference sequence). The junction had 10 bases not matched to a gene; V was cut back by 6 bases and J by 7 bases. This CDR3 has 16 amino acids. The CDR3 DNA is TGTGCCAGCATGCTGAACCCGGGACTAGCGGGAAATGAGCAGTTCTTC. Translation: CASMLNPGLAGNEQFF. Supplemented by reference TRBV5-4 and TRBJ2-1, the full variable domain reads ETGVTQSPTHLIKTRGQQVTLRCSSQSGHNTVSWYQQALGQGPQFIFQYYREEENGRGNFPPRFSGLQFPNYSSELNVNALELDDSALYLCASMLNPGLAGNEQFFGPGTRLTVL.

This clone was seen only a few times. The chain couples TRBV5-5 to TRBJ2-7; no reliable D call. CDR1 is SGHKS, CDR2 YYEKEE, per germline (reference sequence). The V and J ends lost 3 bases and 3 bases respectively, with 4 bases between them. This CDR3 spans 11 amino acids. The CDR3 DNA sequence: TGTGCCAGCAGCTCTTTCTACGAGCAGTACTTC. This translates into CASSSFYEQYF.

This rearrangement joins TRBV5-4 to TRBJ1-1, with a possible D match to TRBD1 (6 bases). Germline assignment: CDR1 SGHNT and CDR2 YYREEE (reference sequence). Trimming pared 6 bases from V and 1 base from J, leaving 16 bases between. The CDR3 spans 15 residues. The CDR3 DNA reads TGTGCCAGCACCACCTCGGACAGACGGAACACTGAAGCTTTCTTT. Translating gives CASTTSDRRNTEAFF.

CDR3 protein: CASSPGTEAFF. The CDR3 coding sequence is TGTGCCAGCTCACCCGGCACTGAAGCTTTCTTT. The chain employs TRBV18 and TRBJ1-1; the D is unclear. V was clipped by 3 bases and J by 4 bases, with 3 bases between them. This CDR3 has 11 residues. CDR1 KGHSH and CDR2 LQKENI come from the germline V gene.

The chain carries TRBV10-2 and TRBJ1-1, with no clear D. This CDR3 comprises 11 residues. Germline values: CDR1 WSHSY, CDR2 SAAADI. Trimming left V 6 bases short and J 2 bases short, with 4 bases between. The CDR3 region is CASRSNTEAFF. The CDR3, as DNA: TGCGCCAGCAGGAGCAACACTGAAGCTTTCTTT.

V gene TRBV12-5 combines with J gene TRBJ2-3; D not certain. Germline V gene data show CDR1 as LGHNT and CDR2 as FRNRAP. V was shortened by 2 bases and J by 1 base, with 7 bases between the two germline ends. The CDR3 has 14 amino acids. The CDR3 bases are TGTGCTAGTGGTTTGCCCACGGGCACAGATACGCAGTATTTT. Its protein is CASGLPTGTDTQYF.

The rearrangement joins TRBV9 to TRBJ1-2; D gene uncertain. V lost 0 bases and J 6 bases, leaving 15 bases between the germline ends. Germline-derived CDR1 and CDR2 are SGDLS and YYNGEE. The CDR3 sequence is 15 residues long. The DNA of the CDR3 is TGTGCCAGCAGCGTAGAGGTGAGAGGAGTGGATGGCTACACCTTC. Its translation: CASSVEVRGVDGYTF.

On this clone: Germline and junction disagree at one end, which may indicate a read error. V and J are TRBV29-1 and TRBJ2-1; 9 nucleotides match TRBD1. The CDR3 covers 12 residues. Germline V CDR1 and CDR2: SQVTM, ANQGSEA. CDR3 amino acids: CSVEDSGQGPLF. The DNA of the CDR3 is TGCAGCGTTGAAGATTCGGGACAGGGTCCCCTCTTC.

The chain couples TRBV2 to TRBJ1-2; D not certain. CDR1 SNHLY and CDR2 FYNNEI come from the germline V gene. V was pared by 5 bases and J by 2 bases, with 9 bases between. The CDR3 extends over 13 amino acids. The CDR3: CASSRTGNYGYTF. CDR3 in DNA: TGTGCCAGCAGTCGGACGGGAAACTATGGCTACACCTTC.

DNA for the CDR3: TGTGCCAGTAGTCCGGGGACAGGGGGGACCTATGGCTACACCTTC. Its translation: CASSPGTGGTYGYTF. The gene calls are TRBV19 and TRBJ1-2, with 11 bases lining up with TRBD1. CDR1 and CDR2 (germline): LNHDA, SQIVND (reference sequence). The CDR3 sequence is 15 residues long. V was pared by 5 bases and J by 4 bases, with 6 bases of the junction left unmatched.

The rearrangement uses TRBV6-5 and TRBJ1-6, with 7 bases fitting TRBD1. The CDR3 is made up of 16 amino acids. Germline CDR1 is MNHEY and CDR2 is SVGAGI. V shed 1 base, J shed 5 bases, and the junction held 5 bases outside the gene matches. CDR3 nucleotides: TGTGCCAGCAGTTACTTCGTACAGGGGAATAATTCACCCCTCCACTTT. Its translation is CASSYFVQGNNSPLHF.

This clone was picked up one time. This chain joins TRBV5-1 and TRBJ2-7; 10 bases agree with TRBD2. J was trimmed by 9 bases and V by 6 bases; bases with no gene match: 12. The CDR3 is 14 residues long. Germline values: CDR1 SGHRS, CDR2 YFSETQ. In nucleotides, the CDR3 is TGCGCCAGCACCCCCGGCCTAGCGGGAGCCATGCAGTACTTC. It yields the protein CASTPGLAGAMQYF.

The chain joins TRBV5-1 to TRBJ2-1, with 13 bases matching TRBD2. From germline, CDR1 is SGHRS and CDR2 YFSETQ. This CDR3 region has 16 residues. Trimming took 3 bases from V and 7 from J; bases not matched to a gene: 7. The CDR3 nucleotides are TGCGCCAGCAGCTCGGGAGGGACTAGCGGGGTAAATGAGCAGTTCTTC. Translating gives CASSSGGTSGVNEQFF.

The chain joins TRBV7-8 to TRBJ2-2; D not certain. The V end was cut by 1 base, the J end by 8 bases, with 11 bases between. The germline CDR1 and CDR2 sequences are SGHVS and FQNEAQ. This CDR3 contains 14 residues. The DNA for the CDR3 is TGTGCCAGCAGCTTAGTCGGTCTAAAGGGGGAGCTGTTTTTT. Protein product: CASSLVGLKGELFF.

This chain links TRBV7-8 with TRBJ1-4; maybe TRBD1 (5 bases). CDR1 and CDR2 (germline): SGHVS, FQNEAQ. The CDR3 sequence is 12 residues long. V lost 1 base, J lost 16 bases, and 13 bases lay in between. CDR3 sequence (DNA): TGTGCCAGCAGCTTAGAGAGAGGGACTCCGTTTTTT. Its translation: CASSLERGTPFF. The complete variable domain, with remaining parts taken from reference TRBV7-8 and TRBJ1-4, reads GAGVSQSPRYKVAKRGQDVALRCDPISGHVSLFWYQQALGQGPEFLTYFQNEAQLDKSGLPSDRFFAERPEGSVSTLKIQRTQQEDSAVYLCASSLERGTPFFGSGTQLSVL.

The rearrangement joins TRBV28 to TRBJ1-1; D is ambiguous. The germline V gene has CDR1 MDHEN and CDR2 SYDVKM. V was pared by 7 bases and J by 1 base, with 16 bases between. This CDR3 comprises 15 residues. The chain's CDR3 is CASTHRGGANTEAFF. CDR3 coding DNA: TGTGCCAGCACCCACCGGGGAGGCGCGAACACTGAAGCTTTCTTT. The full variable domain, rest sourced from reference TRBV28 and TRBJ1-1, is DVKVTQSSRYLVKRTGEKVFLECVQDMDHENMFWYRQDPGLGLRLIYFSYDVKMKEKGDIPEGYSVSREKKERFSLILESASTNQTSMYLCASTHRGGANTEAFFGQGTRLTVV.

The V and J genes are TRBV29-1 and TRBJ2-7, with TRBD2 matching 7 bases. This CDR3 is built from 12 residues. Germline V lookup: CDR1 SQVTM, CDR2 ANQGSEA. V lost 3 bases and J lost 9; bases outside the gene matches: 8. CDR3: CSVDVGGSVQYF. CDR3 coding DNA: TGCAGCGTTGACGTCGGGGGGTCGGTGCAGTACTTC.

The chain couples TRBV6-5 to TRBJ2-7; 7 positions agree with TRBD1. V shed 6 bases and J 0 bases; nucleotides not matched to a gene: 8. The CDR3 is 15 residues long. From germline, CDR1 is MNHEY and CDR2 SVGAGI. The CDR3 protein is CASSLGQQSSYEQYF. The CDR3 DNA is TGTGCCAGCAGCCTGGGACAGCAGAGCTCCTACGAGCAGTACTTC.

V usage is TRBV19 and J usage is TRBJ2-1; 11 nucleotides agree with TRBD2. V shed 8 bases and J 9 bases; nucleotides not matched to a gene: 6. Germline V gene lookup returns CDR1 LNHDA and CDR2 SQIVND (reference sequence). This CDR3 is built from 13 residues. As DNA, the CDR3 is TGTGCCAGTCAGACTAGCGGGGTTGTTGAGCAGTTCTTC. This encodes CASQTSGVVEQFF.

This clone has just a few counts. The junction does not match germline at one end; this may be a read error. The chain couples TRBV12-3 or TRBV12-4 to TRBJ1-3; D unclear. The CDR3 extends over 11 amino acids. The CDR3 bases are TGTGCCAGCAGTTTAATCTCGGTTCATTCATTT. It is translated as CASSLISVHSF.

This clone occurred a few times. The genes are TRBV6-4 and TRBJ1-6; 7 bases are a match to TRBD1. CDR3 length: 15 residues. V trimming: 0 bases; J trimming: 7 bases; junction bases outside the gene matches: 3. Germline-derived CDR1 and CDR2 are MRHNA and SNTAGT. For the CDR3, the DNA is TGTGCCAGCAGTGACTCGTACAGGGGAAATTCACCCCTCCACTTT. Translating gives CASSDSYRGNSPLHF.

On this clone: Other DNA sequences in this sample translate to the same CDR3. The rearrangement joins TRBV6-5 to TRBJ1-3; the match to TRBD1 covers 8 bases. Germline loops: CDR1 MNHEY, CDR2 SVGAGI. The CDR3 loop spans 14 amino acids. Unmatched junction bases numbered 1, after V lost 6 bases and J lost 0 bases. CDR3 in DNA: TGTGCCAGCAGAGACAGGGGCTCTGGAAACACCATATATTTT. Protein sequence: CASRDRGSGNTIYF.

The J gene is TRBJ2-2, the V gene TRBV5-1; 9 bases align to TRBD2. CDR1 SGHRS and CDR2 YFSETQ come from the germline V gene. V shed 5 bases and J 4 bases; nucleotides not matched to a gene: 6. The CDR3 length is 15 residues. This CDR3 is CASSSGLARTGELFF. CDR3 DNA sequence: TGCGCCAGCAGTTCGGGACTAGCTCGCACCGGGGAGCTGTTTTTT.